This T cell receptor beta chain was recovered during a study of T cell clones after liver transplantation. Study as a whole: Liver transplant recipients had immunosuppression withdrawal attempted within 2 years. Without induction therapy, subjects received standard immunosuppression until 12-24 months post-transplant. Samples came pre-transplant, pre-randomization before withdrawal, and post-randomization after withdrawal ended.

With 4 bases removed from V and 2 bases from J, the gap between germline ends came to 11 bases. Germline V gene data show CDR1 as MNHEY and CDR2 as SMNVEV (reference sequence). This CDR3 contains 14 residues. The repertoire was sequenced with immunoSEQ multiplex PCR; TCRdb's copy has only in-frame clones and lacks some. The repertoire holds roughly 100,000 clones, with approximately 85% as singletons. Here the sequenced sample was CD4+ T cells from blood, taken before liver transplant. This chain joins TRBV27 and TRBJ2-5; D is uncertain. This sequence was found in a human donor who received a liver transplant. CDR3 sequence: CASSSPSRQETQYF. CDR3 in DNA: TGTGCCAGCAGTTCCCCTTCCAGACAAGAGACCCAGTACTTC.